Detailed here is one T cell receptor beta chain. The study separated CD4+ cells into CD45RA+ naive and CD45RA-negative memory subsets. This sample is drawn from a study of shared clonotypes between healthy human individuals. Overall study: There were three CD4 naive, three CD4 memory, two CD8 naive and one CD8 memory plates per donor.

Profiled with immunoSEQ multiplex PCR; TCRdb holds only in-frame clones, not every one. This table has around 1.1 million clones, around 77% appearing once. Trimming at V came to 5 bases and at J to 7 bases, leaving 5 bases not matched to a gene. This CDR3 comprises 13 residues. Germline V lookup: CDR1 SGHTA, CDR2 FQGTGA. The sequencing sample was made of memory CD4+ T cells from PBMCs. Subset described: CD45RA-negative fraction. The chain links TRBV7-3 to TRBJ2-1; 7 bases map to TRBD1. This TCR was recovered from a man younger than 35 in good health. Some clones in this sample may be carry-over from other donors' samples. The CDR3 region is CASSTGANNEQFF. The CDR3 coding sequence is TGTGCCAGCAGCACAGGGGCTAATAATGAGCAGTTCTTC. Full variable domain (missing parts from reference TRBV7-3 and TRBJ2-1): GAGVSQTPSNKVTEKGKYVELRCDPISGHTALYWYRQSLGQGPEFLIYFQGTGAADDSGLPNDRFFAVRPEGSVSTLKIQRTERGDSAVYLCASSTGANNEQFFGPGTRLTVL.